This T cell receptor (beta chain) originates from a study of human T cells and chemical hapten exposure. About the study: Patients, predominantly female, presented with alopecia areata, totalis or universalis.

Study-level results: Positive correlation was observed between PT1 expanded TCR counts and patch test score.

TCRdb independently ran MiXCR on the RACE reads; one entry per CDR3 protein. The sample consists of around 380,000 distinct CDR3 sequences, approximately 4.4% of them appearing once. The table lists this clonotype with many counts. What it binds is not known. The sample's time point: patch test 1, 2 weeks after DPC sensitization. The treatment here: therapeutic diphenylcyclopropenone sensitization with weekly scalp DPC. The CDR3 consists of 14 residues. Germline V gene lookup returns CDR1 KGHSH and CDR2 LQKENI. Trimming pared 3 bases from V and 5 bases from J, leaving 14 bases between. The clonotype comes from a woman between 45 and 60 years old with alopecia areata. Some clones in this sample may be carry-over from other donors' samples. This sequence joins TRBV18 and TRBJ2-7, with D uncertain. The sequences come from whole blood, collected in connection with sensitization to the hapten diphenylcyclopropenone (DPC). The CDR3 here is CASSPLPGSDEQYF. The CDR3 coding sequence is TGTGCCAGCTCACCCCTTCCAGGTTCCGACGAGCAGTACTTC.